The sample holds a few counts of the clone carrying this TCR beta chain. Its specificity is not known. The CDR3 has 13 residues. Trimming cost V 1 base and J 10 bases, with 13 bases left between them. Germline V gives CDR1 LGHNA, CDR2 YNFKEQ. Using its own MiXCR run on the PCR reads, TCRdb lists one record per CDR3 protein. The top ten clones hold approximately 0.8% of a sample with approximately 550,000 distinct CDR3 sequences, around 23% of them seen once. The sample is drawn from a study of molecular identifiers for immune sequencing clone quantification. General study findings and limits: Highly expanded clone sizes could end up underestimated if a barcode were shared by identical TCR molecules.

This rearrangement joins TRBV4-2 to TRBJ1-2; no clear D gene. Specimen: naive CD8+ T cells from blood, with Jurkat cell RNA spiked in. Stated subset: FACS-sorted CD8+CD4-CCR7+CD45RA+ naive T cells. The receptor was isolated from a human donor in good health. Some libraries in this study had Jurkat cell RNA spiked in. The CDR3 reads CASSQGLLGDYTF. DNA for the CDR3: TGTGCCAGCAGCCAAGGCCTCCTAGGCGACTACACCTTC.